This T cell receptor beta chain stems from a study of Graves' ophthalmopathy and Graves' hyperthyroidism. Findings and caveats of the study: Separation of ophthalmopathy from stable hyperthyroidism was achieved by a 13-signature model, at roughly 90% sensitivity and under 82% specificity.

The sequenced template was RNA, covering the TCR beta CDR3 region. HTBI-primed RT-PCR formed the first round, and a multiplex PCR formed the second. TCRdb itself ran the multiplex PCR reads through MiXCR, one entry per CDR3 protein. The table has more than 1,000,000 distinct CDR3 sequences, 35% to 45% seen once. The CDR3 consists of 14 residues. Trimming left V 0 bases short and J 7 bases short, with 12 bases between. Germline V CDR1 and CDR2: SQVTM, ANQGSEA. This clonotype was seen at least ten times. The antigen remains undetermined. The material sequenced was peripheral blood or thyroid tissue (not recorded which). The chain joins TRBV29-1 to TRBJ1-4; D ambiguous. This TCR came from an adult man with Graves' hyperthyroidism. CDR3 sequence reads: CSVEEKNRPEKLFF. In nucleotides, the CDR3 is TGCAGCGTTGAAGAAAAGAACCGACCTGAAAAACTGTTTTTT.